The source of this T cell receptor beta chain is a study of blood T cell repertoires in COVID-19. Study overall: Donors in the United States, Italy and Spain gave samples during acute or convalescent COVID-19. Sample material is recorded as cDNA or gDNA derived from T cells, B-cell-depleted T cells, or PBMCs.

The CDR3 spans 15 residues. Germline lookup yields CDR1 LNHDA and CDR2 SQIVND (reference sequence). V was pared by 4 bases and J by 1 base, with 10 bases between. A few counts support this clone. Per the original methods: Amplification from reference gene primers served as the basis for estimated nucleated cell counts. Using immunoSEQ multiplex PCR, the repertoire was profiled, and TCRdb retains in-frame clones only, with some absent. The V and J calls and clone size are taken from that table; D and trimming were inferred from the DNA. Counted here are roughly 260,000 clones, roughly 86% occurring once; the ten biggest clones make up 11%.

This chain links TRBV19 with TRBJ1-4; no reliable D call. The receptor's source is a woman aged 25-40 years with COVID-19, enrolled during active disease. Sequenced input: peripheral blood. CDR3 nucleotide sequence: TGTGCCAGTAGTAGGGCCTCAGGAACTAATGAAAAACTGTTTTTT. Translated, it gives CASSRASGTNEKLFF.